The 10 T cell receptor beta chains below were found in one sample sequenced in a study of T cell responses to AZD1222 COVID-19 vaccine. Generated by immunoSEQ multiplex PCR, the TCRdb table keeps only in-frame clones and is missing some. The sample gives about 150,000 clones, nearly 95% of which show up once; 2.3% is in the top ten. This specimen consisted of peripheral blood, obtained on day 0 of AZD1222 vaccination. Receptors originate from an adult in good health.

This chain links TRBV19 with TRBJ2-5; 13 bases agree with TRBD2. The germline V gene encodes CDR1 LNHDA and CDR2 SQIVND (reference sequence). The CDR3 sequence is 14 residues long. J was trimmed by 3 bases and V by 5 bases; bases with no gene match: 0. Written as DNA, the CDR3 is TGTGCCAGTAGTGGACTAGCGGGGGAAGAGACCCAGTACTTC. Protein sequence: CASSGLAGEETQYF.

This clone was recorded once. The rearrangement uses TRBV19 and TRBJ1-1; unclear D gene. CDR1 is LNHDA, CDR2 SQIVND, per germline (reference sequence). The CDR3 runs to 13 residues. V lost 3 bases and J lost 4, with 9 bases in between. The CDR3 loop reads CASSILSGTEAFF. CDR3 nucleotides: TGTGCCAGTAGTATTCTCTCCGGCACTGAAGCTTTCTTT.

The CDR3 coding sequence is TGTGCCAGCAGCCCAATTGGGGGGGTGGCTAACTATGGCTACACCTTC. This codes for CASSPIGGVANYGYTF. The V and J genes are TRBV13 and TRBJ1-2; TRBD1 might be the D (5 bases). From germline, CDR1 is PRHDT and CDR2 FYEKMQ (reference sequence). V shed 5 bases and J shed 0 bases, with 16 bases lying between them. This CDR3 contains 16 residues.

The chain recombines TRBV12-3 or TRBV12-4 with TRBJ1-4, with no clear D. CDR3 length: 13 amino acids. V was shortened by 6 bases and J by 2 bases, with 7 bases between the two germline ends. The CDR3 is CASSARTNEKLFF. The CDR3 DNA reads TGTGCCAGCAGCGCACGGACTAATGAAAAACTGTTTTTT.

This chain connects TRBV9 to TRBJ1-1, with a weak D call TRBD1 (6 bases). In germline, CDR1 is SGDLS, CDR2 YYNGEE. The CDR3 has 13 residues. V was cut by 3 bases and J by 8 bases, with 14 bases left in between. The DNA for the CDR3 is TGTGCCAGCAGCGCATCTACCGGGACAGAAGCTTTCTTT. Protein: CASSASTGTEAFF.

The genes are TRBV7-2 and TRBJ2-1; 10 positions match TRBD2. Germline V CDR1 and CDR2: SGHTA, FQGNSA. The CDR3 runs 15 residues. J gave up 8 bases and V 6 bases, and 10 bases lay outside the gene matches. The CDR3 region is CASSPERGGGDEQFF. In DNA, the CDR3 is TGTGCCAGCAGTCCCGAGCGGGGGGGCGGGGATGAGCAGTTCTTC. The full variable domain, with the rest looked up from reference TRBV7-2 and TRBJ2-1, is GAGVSQSPSNKVTEKGKDVELRCDPISGHTALYWYRQSLGQGLEFLIYFQGNSAPDKSGLPSDRFSAERTGGSVSTLTIQRTQQEDSAVYLCASSPERGGGDEQFFGPGTRLTVL.

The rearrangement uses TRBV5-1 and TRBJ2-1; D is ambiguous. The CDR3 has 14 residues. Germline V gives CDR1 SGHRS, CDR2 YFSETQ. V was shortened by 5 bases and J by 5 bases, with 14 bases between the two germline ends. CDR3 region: CASRFLSGDNEQFF. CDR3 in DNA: TGCGCCAGCAGGTTTCTTTCTGGGGACAATGAGCAGTTCTTC.

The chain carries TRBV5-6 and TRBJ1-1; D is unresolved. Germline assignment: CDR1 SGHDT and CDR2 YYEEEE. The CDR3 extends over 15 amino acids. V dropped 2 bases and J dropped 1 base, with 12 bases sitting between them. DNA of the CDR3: TGTGCCAGCAGCTTCTTTGGGCGGGAGAACACTGAAGCTTTCTTT. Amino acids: CASSFFGRENTEAFF. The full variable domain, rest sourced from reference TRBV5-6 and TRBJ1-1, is DAGVTQSPTHLIKTRGQQVTLRCSPKSGHDTVSWYQQALGQGPQFIFQYYEEEERQRGNFPDRFSGHQFPNYSSELNVNALLLGDSALYLCASSFFGRENTEAFFGQGTRLTVV.

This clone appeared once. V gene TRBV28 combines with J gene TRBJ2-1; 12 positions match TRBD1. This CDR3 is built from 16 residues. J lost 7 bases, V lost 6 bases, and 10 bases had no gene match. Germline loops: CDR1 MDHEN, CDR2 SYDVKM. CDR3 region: CASSLLPGQGANEQFF. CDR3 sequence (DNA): TGTGCCAGCAGCCTATTACCGGGACAGGGGGCTAATGAGCAGTTCTTC.

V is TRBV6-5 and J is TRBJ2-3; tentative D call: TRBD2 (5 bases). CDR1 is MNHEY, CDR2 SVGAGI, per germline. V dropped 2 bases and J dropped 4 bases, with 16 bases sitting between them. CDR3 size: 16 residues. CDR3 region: CASSYPDRTGADTQYF. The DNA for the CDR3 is TGTGCCAGCAGTTACCCCGACCGGACCGGGGCAGATACGCAGTATTTT.